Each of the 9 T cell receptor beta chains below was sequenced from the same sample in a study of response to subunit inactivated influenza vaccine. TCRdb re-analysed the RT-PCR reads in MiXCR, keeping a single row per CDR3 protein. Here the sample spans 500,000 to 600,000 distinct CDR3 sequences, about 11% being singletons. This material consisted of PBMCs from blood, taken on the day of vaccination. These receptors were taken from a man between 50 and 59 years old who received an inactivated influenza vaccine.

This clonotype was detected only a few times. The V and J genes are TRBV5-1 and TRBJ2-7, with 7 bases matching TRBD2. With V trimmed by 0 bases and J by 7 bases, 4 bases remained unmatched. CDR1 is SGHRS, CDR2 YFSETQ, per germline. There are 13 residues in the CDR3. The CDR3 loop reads CASSLELAREQYF. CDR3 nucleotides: TGCGCCAGCAGCTTGGAACTAGCGAGGGAGCAGTACTTC.

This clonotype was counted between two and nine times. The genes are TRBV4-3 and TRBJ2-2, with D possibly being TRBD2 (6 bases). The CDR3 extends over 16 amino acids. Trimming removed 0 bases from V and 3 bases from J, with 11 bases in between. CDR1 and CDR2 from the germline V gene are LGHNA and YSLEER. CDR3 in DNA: TGCGCCAGCAGCCAAGACCTAGGGGACTACACCGGGGAGCTGTTTTTT. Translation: CASSQDLGDYTGELFF.

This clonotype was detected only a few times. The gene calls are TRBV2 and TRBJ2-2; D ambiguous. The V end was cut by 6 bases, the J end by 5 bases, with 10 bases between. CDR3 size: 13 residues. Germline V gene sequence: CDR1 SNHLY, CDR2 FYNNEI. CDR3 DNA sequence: TGTGCCAGCAGATGGACCGTGACCGGGGAGCTGTTTTTT. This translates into CASRWTVTGELFF.

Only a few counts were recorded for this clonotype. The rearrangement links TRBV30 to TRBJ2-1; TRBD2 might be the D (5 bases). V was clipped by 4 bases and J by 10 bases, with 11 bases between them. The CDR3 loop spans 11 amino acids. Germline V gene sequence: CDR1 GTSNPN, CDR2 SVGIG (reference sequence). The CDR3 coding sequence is TGTGCCTGGACCGGACTTATAGAGCAGTTCTTC. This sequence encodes CAWTGLIEQFF.

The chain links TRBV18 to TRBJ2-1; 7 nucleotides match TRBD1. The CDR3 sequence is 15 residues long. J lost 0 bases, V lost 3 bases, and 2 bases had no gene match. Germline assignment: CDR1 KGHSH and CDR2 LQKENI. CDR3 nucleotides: TGTGCCAGCTCACCCACAGGGGCCTCCTACAATGAGCAGTTCTTC. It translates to CASSPTGASYNEQFF.

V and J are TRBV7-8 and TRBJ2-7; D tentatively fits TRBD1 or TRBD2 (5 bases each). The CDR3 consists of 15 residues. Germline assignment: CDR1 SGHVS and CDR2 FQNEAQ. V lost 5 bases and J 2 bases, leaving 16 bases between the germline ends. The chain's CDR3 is CASSQFPGRPYEQYF. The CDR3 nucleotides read TGTGCCAGCAGCCAATTTCCAGGGAGACCCTACGAGCAGTACTTC. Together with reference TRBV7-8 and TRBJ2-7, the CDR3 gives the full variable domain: GAGVSQSPRYKVAKRGQDVALRCDPISGHVSLFWYQQALGQGPEFLTYFQNEAQLDKSGLPSDRFFAERPEGSVSTLKIQRTQQEDSAVYLCASSQFPGRPYEQYFGPGTRLTVT.

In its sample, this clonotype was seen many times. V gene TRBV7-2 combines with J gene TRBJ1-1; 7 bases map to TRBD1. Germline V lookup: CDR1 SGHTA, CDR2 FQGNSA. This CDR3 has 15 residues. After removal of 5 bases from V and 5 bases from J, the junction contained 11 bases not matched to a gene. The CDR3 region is CASSLRQGRETEAFF. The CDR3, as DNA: TGTGCCAGCAGCCTTCGACAGGGAAGGGAAACTGAAGCTTTCTTT.

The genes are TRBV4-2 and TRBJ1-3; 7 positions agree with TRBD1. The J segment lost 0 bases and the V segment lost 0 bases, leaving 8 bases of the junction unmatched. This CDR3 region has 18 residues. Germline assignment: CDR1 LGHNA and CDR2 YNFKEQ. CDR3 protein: CASSQDRDRVSSGNTIYF. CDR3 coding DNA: TGTGCCAGCAGCCAAGATCGGGACAGAGTTAGCTCTGGAAACACCATATATTTT.

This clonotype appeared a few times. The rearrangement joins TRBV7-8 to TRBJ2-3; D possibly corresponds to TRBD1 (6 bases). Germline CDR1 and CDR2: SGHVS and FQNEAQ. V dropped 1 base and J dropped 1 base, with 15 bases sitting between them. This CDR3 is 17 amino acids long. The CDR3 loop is CASSLDRALRGTDTQYF. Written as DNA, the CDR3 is TGTGCCAGCAGCTTAGACAGGGCGCTACGGGGCACAGATACGCAGTATTTT.